This T cell receptor (beta chain) originates from a study of beta chain features in type 1 diabetes. Study as a whole: Across the samples, approximately 98,000,000 sorted cells were examined in total. Notes on the study in general: Shortening that was moderate but significant affected the TCRB CDR3s of Type 1 diabetes patients in all four CD4+ subsets. cDNA-based reads could over-represent cells with high TCR expression.

TCRB transcripts that were expressed got sequenced, as all of the isolated RNA had been reverse transcribed. TCRdb keeps only in-frame clones here, not all; method: immunoSEQ multiplex PCR. The table shows about 190,000 clones, with around 7.8% occurring only once. Using CD45RO/CCR7/CD25/CD127/CD95/CD27, CD4+ naive, central memory, regulatory and stem cell-like memory cells were sorted. Purity exceeding 95% was reached by all sorted populations. The CDR3 spans 13 residues. The V gene end was trimmed by 5 bases and the J gene end by 6 bases; junction bases not matched to a gene: 6. CDR1 is MDHEN, CDR2 SYDVKM, per germline. Turning to this clone: Its cognate antigen is unknown.

Source material: central memory CD4+ T cells from blood. The genes are TRBV28 and TRBJ2-7; TRBD1 matches 8 bases. This receptor was taken from a woman between 40 and 50 years old with type 1 diabetes. CDR3 in amino acids: CASSQGALGEQYF. The DNA for the CDR3 is TGTGCCAGCAGTCAGGGGGCGCTGGGCGAGCAGTACTTC. Full variable domain (missing parts from reference TRBV28 and TRBJ2-7): DVKVTQSSRYLVKRTGEKVFLECVQDMDHENMFWYRQDPGLGLRLIYFSYDVKMKEKGDIPEGYSVSREKKERFSLILESASTNQTSMYLCASSQGALGEQYFGPGTRLTVT.